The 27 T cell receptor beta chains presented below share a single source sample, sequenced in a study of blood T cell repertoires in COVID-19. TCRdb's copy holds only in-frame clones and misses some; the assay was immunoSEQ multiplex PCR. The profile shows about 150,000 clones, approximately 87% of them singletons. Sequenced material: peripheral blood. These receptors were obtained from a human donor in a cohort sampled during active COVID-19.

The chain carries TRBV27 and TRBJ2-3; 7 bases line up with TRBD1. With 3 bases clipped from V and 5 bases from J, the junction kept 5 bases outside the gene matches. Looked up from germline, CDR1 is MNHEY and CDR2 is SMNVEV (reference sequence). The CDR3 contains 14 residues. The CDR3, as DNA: TGTGCCAGCAGTTTCTACCGACAGGGAGATACGCAGTATTTT. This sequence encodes CASSFYRQGDTQYF.

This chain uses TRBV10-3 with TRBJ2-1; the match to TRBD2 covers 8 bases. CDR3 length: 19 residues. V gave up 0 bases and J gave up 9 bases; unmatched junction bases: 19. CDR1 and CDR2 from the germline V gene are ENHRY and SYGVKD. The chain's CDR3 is CAISESMIPESGGRGEQFF. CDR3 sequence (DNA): TGTGCCATCAGTGAGTCGATGATCCCGGAGAGCGGGGGCCGAGGTGAGCAGTTCTTC.

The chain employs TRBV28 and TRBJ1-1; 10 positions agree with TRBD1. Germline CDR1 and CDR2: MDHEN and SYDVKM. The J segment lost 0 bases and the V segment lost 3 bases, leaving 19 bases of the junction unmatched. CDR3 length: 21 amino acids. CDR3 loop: CASSFGRLPGQGTFVNTEAFF. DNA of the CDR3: TGTGCCAGCAGTTTTGGGCGCTTACCGGGACAGGGGACTTTCGTGAACACTGAAGCTTTCTTT.

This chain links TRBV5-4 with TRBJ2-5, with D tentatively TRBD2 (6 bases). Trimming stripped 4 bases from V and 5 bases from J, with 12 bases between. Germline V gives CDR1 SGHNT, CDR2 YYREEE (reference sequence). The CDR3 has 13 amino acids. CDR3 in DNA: TGTGCCAGCAGCCCCGATGCGGGGGAGACCCAGTACTTC. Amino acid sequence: CASSPDAGETQYF.

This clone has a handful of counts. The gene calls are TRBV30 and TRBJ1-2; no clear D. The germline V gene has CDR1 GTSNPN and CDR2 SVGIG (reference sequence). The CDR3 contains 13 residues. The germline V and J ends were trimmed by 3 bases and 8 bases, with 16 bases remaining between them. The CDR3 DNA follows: TGTGCCTGGAGCGCGTACGGAGAGGGCGGCTACACCTTC. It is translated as CAWSAYGEGGYTF. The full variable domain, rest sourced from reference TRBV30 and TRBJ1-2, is SQTIHQWPATLVQPVGSPLSLECTVEGTSNPNLYWYRQAAGRGLQLLFYSVGIGQISSEVPQNLSASRPQDRQFILSSKKLLLSDSGFYLCAWSAYGEGGYTFGSGTRLTVV.

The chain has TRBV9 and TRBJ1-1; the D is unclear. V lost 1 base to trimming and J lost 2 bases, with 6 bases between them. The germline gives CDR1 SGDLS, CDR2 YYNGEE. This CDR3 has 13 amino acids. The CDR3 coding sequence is TGTGCCAGCAGCGTACGGGGAAACACTGAAGCTTTCTTT. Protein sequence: CASSVRGNTEAFF.

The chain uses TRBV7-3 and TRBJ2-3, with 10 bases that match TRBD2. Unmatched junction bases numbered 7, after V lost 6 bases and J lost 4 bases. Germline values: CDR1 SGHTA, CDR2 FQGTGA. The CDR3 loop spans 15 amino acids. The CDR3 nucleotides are TGTGCCAGCAGTCCCGGACTAGCGGCATCAGATACGCAGTATTTT. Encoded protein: CASSPGLAASDTQYF.

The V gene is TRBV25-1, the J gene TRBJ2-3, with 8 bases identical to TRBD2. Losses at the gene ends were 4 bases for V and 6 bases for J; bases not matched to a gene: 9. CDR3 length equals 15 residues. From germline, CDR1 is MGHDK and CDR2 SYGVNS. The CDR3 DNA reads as TGTGCCAGCAGTGGGACTAGCAGCAAGGGCGATACGCAGTATTTT. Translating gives CASSGTSSKGDTQYF.

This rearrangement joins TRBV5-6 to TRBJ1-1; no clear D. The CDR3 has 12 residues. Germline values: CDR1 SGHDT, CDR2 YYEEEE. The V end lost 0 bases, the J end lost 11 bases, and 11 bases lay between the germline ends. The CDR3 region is CASSLARSGAFF. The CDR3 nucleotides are TGTGCCAGCAGCTTGGCGAGGTCTGGGGCTTTCTTT.

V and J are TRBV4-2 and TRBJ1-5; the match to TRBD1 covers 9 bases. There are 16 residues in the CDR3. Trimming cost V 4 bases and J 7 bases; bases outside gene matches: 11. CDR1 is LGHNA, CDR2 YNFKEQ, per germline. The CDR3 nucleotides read TGTGCCAGCAGCCCAGTACAACAGGGGGCGAGGCAGCCCCAGCATTTT. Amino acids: CASSPVQQGARQPQHF.

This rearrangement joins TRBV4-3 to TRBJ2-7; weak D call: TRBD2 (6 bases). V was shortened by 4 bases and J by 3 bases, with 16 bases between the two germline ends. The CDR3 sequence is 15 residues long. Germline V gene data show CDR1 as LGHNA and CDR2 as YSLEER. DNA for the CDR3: TGCGCCAGCAGCCTTGAATGGGTCGGGGGCTACGAGCAGTACTTC. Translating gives CASSLEWVGGYEQYF.

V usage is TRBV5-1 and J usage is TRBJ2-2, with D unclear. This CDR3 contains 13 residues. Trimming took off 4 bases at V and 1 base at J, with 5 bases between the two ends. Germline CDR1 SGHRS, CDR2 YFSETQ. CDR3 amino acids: CASSPGNTGELFF. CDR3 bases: TGCGCCAGCAGCCCAGGGAACACCGGGGAGCTGTTTTTT.

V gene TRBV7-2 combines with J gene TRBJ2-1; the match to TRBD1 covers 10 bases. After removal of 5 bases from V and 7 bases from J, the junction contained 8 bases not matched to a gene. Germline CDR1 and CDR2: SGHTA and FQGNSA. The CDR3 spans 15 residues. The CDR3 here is CASSLGGQGWNEQFF. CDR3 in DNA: TGTGCCAGCAGCCTTGGGGGACAGGGGTGGAATGAGCAGTTCTTC.

CDR3 loop: CATSDLTGATDTQYF. For the CDR3, the DNA is TGTGCCACCAGTGATTTGACTGGGGCGACAGATACGCAGTATTTT. The chain uses TRBV24-1 and TRBJ2-3; possible D gene TRBD1, 5 bases. Trimming left V 0 bases short and J 3 bases short, with 9 bases between. This CDR3 is 15 amino acids long. CDR1 is KGHDR, CDR2 SFDVKD, per germline.

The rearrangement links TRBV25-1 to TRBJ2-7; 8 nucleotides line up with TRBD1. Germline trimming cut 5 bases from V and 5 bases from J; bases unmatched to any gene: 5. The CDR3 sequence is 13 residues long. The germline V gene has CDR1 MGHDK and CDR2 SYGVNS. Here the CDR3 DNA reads TGTGCCAGCAGTACAACAGGGGGACACGAGCAGTACGTC. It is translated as CASSTTGGHEQYV.

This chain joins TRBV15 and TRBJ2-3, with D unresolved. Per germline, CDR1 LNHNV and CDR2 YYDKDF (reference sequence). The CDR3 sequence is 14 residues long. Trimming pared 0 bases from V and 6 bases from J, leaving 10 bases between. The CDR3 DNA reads TGTGCCACCAGCAGAGAAACAGCCCGGGATACGCAGTATTTT. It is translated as CATSRETARDTQYF.

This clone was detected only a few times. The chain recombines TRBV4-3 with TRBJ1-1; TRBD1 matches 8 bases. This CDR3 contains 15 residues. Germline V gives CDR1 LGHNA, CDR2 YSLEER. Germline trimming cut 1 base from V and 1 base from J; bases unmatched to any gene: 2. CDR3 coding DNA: TGCGCCAGCAGCCAAGGTGGGACAGGGAACACTGAAGCTTTCTTT. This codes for CASSQGGTGNTEAFF.

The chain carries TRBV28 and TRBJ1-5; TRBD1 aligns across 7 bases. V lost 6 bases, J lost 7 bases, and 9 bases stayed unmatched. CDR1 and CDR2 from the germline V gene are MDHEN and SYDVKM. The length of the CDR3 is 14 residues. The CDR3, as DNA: TGTGCCAGCAGAACTAGACAGGGAAAGCAGCCCCAGCATTTT. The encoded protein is CASRTRQGKQPQHF.

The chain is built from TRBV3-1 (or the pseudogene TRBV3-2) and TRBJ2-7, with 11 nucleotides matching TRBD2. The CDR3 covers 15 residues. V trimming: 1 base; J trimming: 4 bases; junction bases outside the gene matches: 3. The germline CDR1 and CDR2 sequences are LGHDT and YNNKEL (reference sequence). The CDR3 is CASSQGLAGIYEQYV. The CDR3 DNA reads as TGTGCCAGCAGCCAAGGACTAGCGGGGATTTACGAGCAGTACGTC.

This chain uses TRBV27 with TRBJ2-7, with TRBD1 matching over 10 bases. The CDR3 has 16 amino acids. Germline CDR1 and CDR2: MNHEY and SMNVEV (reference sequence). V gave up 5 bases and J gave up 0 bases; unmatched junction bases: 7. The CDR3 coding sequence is TGTGCCAGCAGTAGGGGGACAGGGGATCACTCCTACGAGCAGTACTTC. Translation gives CASSRGTGDHSYEQYF.

CDR3 region: CASSPRTGSSYNEQFF. The CDR3 DNA reads as TGTGCCAGCAGCCCCCGGACAGGAAGCTCCTACAATGAGCAGTTCTTC. V is TRBV11-3 and J is TRBJ2-1; TRBD1 matches 7 bases. The CDR3 extends over 16 amino acids. Trimming at V came to 5 bases and at J to 0 bases, leaving 7 bases not matched to a gene. CDR1 is SGHNT and CDR2 is YENEEA in the germline V gene. The complete variable domain, with remaining parts taken from reference TRBV11-3 and TRBJ2-1, reads EAGVVQSPRYKIIEKKQPVAFWCNPISGHNTLYWYLQNLGQGPELLIRYENEEAVDDSQLPKDRFSAERLKGVDSTLKIQPAELGDSAVYLCASSPRTGSSYNEQFFGPGTRLTVL.

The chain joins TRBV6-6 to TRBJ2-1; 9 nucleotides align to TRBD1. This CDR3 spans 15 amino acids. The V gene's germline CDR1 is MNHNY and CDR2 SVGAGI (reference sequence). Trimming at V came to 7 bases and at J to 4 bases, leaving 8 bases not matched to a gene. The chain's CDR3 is CASKPGTGLYNEQFF. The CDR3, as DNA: TGTGCCAGCAAACCCGGGACAGGGCTTTACAATGAGCAGTTCTTC.

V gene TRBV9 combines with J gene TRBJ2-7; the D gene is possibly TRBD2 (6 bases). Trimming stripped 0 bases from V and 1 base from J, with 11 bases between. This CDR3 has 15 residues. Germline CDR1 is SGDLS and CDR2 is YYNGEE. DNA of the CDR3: TGTGCCAGCAGCGTAGGGGGCGGAGGGTCCTACGAGCAGTACTTC. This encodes CASSVGGGGSYEQYF. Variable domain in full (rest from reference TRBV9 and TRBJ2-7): DSGVTQTPKHLITATGQRVTLRCSPRSGDLSVYWYQQSLDQGLQFLIQYYNGEERAKGNILERFSAQQFPDLHSELNLSSLELGDSALYFCASSVGGGGSYEQYFGPGTRLTVT.

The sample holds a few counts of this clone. The chain's CDR3 is CASSADRGEKLFF. In DNA form, the CDR3 reads TGTGCCAGTAGTGCGGACAGAGGTGAAAAACTGTTTTTT. The chain recombines TRBV19 with TRBJ1-4; the D gene is possibly TRBD1 (6 bases). The CDR3 has 13 residues. CDR1 and CDR2 (germline): LNHDA, SQIVND (reference sequence). V was clipped by 5 bases and J by 7 bases, with 11 bases between them. The full variable domain, its missing parts supplied by reference TRBV19 and TRBJ1-4, is DGGITQSPKYLFRKEGQNVTLSCEQNLNHDAMYWYRQDPGQGLRLIYYSQIVNDFQKGDIAEGYSVSREKKESFPLTVTSAQKNPTAFYLCASSADRGEKLFFGSGTQLSVL.

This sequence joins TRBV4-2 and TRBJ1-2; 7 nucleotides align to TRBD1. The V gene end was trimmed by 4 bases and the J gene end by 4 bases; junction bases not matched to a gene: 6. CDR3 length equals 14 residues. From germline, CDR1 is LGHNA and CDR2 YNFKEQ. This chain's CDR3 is CASSPLTGPYGYTF. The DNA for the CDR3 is TGTGCCAGCAGCCCATTGACAGGGCCCTATGGCTACACCTTC.

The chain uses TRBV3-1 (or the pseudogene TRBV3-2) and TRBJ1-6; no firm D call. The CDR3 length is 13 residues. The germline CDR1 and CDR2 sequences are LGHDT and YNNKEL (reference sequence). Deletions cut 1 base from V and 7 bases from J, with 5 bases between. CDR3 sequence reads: CASSQALNSPLHF. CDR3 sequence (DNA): TGTGCCAGCAGCCAAGCTTTGAATTCACCCCTCCACTTT.

CDR3 bases: TGTGCCAGAAGCTTGGGGACGGGGGTTCGGTACGAGCAGTACGTC. It specifies CARSLGTGVRYEQYV. V gene TRBV5-3 combines with J gene TRBJ2-7; tentatively, D is TRBD2 (6 bases). TRBV5-3 has ORF status, its function being uncertain. The CDR3 has 15 residues. Trimming cost V 0 bases and J 4 bases, with 14 bases left between them.